In this sample, the clone carrying this T cell receptor beta chain turned up many times. TCRdb fed the 5' RACE reads into MiXCR, producing one record per CDR3 protein. Here the sample spans some 47,000 distinct CDR3 sequences, roughly 6.5% being singletons. This sample is drawn from a study of spatial heterogeneity in lung cancer. The sample's time point: sample taken at primary tumor resection. No cell sorting; template was whole RNA from tumor, lung tissue or PBMC. V lost 5 bases, J lost 6 bases, and 18 bases lay in between. This CDR3 has 14 amino acids. In germline, CDR1 is SGHRS, CDR2 YFSETQ. The sequence was obtained from a female donor with early-stage non-small cell lung cancer. The J gene is TRBJ2-7, the V gene TRBV5-1; D remains unclear. Sequenced material: PBMCs, taken at surgery. The CDR3 bases are TGCGCCAGCAGTGACGTCCCCCCAAGGGCCGAGCAGTACTTC. Its protein product is CASSDVPPRAEQYF.